There are a few counts of the clone carrying this T cell receptor beta chain. With a J-beta primer mix and a sample-barcoded 5' primer, a second PCR ran about 7 to 11 cycles. Each cDNA molecule carried a tag from a template-switch adaptor that contained 12 random nucleotides. TCRdb reprocessed the 5' RACE reads with MiXCR, giving one entry per CDR3 protein. The table includes more than 650,000 distinct CDR3 sequences, 20% to 30% detected once. The data originate from a study of blood T cells in healthy people across ages. The sample was also reused in another study, on T cells of mothers and their children.

The sample consisted of blood. The receptor's source is a boy aged 5-17 years in good health.

Here the CDR3 DNA reads TGTGCCAGCAGCCAAGGTCAGAGGAATGAGCAGTTCTTC. It yields the protein CASSQGQRNEQFF. The chain combines TRBV3-1 with TRBJ2-1; D remains ambiguous. Trimming left V 1 base short and J 7 bases short, with 8 bases between. The CDR3 is 13 amino acids. The germline gives CDR1 LGHDT, CDR2 YNNKEL (reference sequence).